This T cell receptor beta chain is drawn from a study of cytomegalovirus exposure and HLA in healthy donors. Study results and caveats: It was reported in a later analysis that an Asian-associated ancestry cluster showed fewer N-insertions than the approximately 690-donor mean. According to an earlier analysis, most TCR beta V segments yielded productive rearrangements about 87% or about 30% of the time.

With regard to this clone: Its antigen is still unknown.

It was with 60 Vbeta and 13 Jbeta primers that the PCR ran. Only in-frame clones appear in the TCRdb table, and some are missing; sequencing was by immunoSEQ multiplex PCR. The sample has approximately 280,000 clones; approximately 90% are singletons. The source is a woman aged 18 to 35 in good health and CMV-seronegative. Sequencing input: PBMCs.

The CDR3 sequence is CASSPSEGQNTEAFF. The CDR3, as DNA: TGTGCCAGCTCACCAAGTGAGGGACAGAACACTGAAGCTTTCTTT. The chain recombines TRBV18 with TRBJ1-1; tentative D call: TRBD1 (6 bases). Trimming took off 2 bases at V and 1 base at J, with 11 bases between the two ends. CDR1 KGHSH and CDR2 LQKENI come from the germline V gene. This CDR3 region has 15 residues.